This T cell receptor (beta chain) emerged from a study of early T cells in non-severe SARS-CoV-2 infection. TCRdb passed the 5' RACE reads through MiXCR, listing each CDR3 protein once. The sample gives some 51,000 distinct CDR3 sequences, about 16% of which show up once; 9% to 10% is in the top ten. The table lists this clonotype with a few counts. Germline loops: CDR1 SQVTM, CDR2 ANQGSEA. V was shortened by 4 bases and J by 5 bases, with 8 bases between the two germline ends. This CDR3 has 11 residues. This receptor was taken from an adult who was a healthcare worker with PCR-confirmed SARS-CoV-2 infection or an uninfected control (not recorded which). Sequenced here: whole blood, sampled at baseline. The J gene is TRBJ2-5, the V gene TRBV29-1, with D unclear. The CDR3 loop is CSVGGWETQYF. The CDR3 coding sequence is TGCAGCGTTGGGGGTTGGGAGACCCAGTACTTC.